This is a list of T cell receptor beta chains from one sample in a study of Graves' ophthalmopathy and Graves' hyperthyroidism. MiXCR, applied by TCRdb to the multiplex PCR reads, yields one record per CDR3 protein. The profile covers 24,000 or so distinct CDR3 sequences, with about 50% appearing a single time and around 6.6% taken by the ten largest. Sequenced: peripheral blood. The receptor source for this set is an adult woman with stable Graves' hyperthyroidism. The CDR3 runs from the conserved cysteine through the conserved F or W. The D gene is left open where the match is weak. The size field is filled for only some rows; it gives once, few, many or a size class.

v_call: TRBV29-1; d_call: NA; clone_size: medium-sized; j_call: TRBJ2-3; cdr3_aa: CSVGWDRRQDTQYF; cdr3_nt: TGCAGCGTTGGTTGGGACCGCAGGCAAGATACGCAGTATTTT
v_call: TRBV6-5; d_call: NA; clone_size: medium-sized; j_call: TRBJ2-7; cdr3_aa: CASKTAGGEQYF; cdr3_nt: TGTGCCAGCAAAACGGCGGGTGGCGAGCAGTACTTC
v_call: TRBV28; d_call: TRBD1; clone_size: NA; j_call: TRBJ2-5; cdr3_aa: CASSVQGATQPQYF; cdr3_nt: TGTGCCAGCAGTGTACAGGGGGCTACCCAGCCCCAGTACTTC
v_call: TRBV19; d_call: TRBD2; clone_size: medium-sized; j_call: TRBJ2-7; cdr3_aa: CASGPGGVYEQYF; cdr3_nt: TGTGCCAGTGGACCCGGGGGGGTATACGAGCAGTACTTC
v_call: TRBV7-9; d_call: TRBD2; clone_size: NA; j_call: TRBJ2-1; cdr3_aa: CASSFGTSYNEQFF; cdr3_nt: TGTGCCAGCAGCTTTGGGACTAGCTACAATGAGCAGTTCTTC
v_call: TRBV7-8; d_call: NA; clone_size: medium-sized; j_call: TRBJ1-5; cdr3_aa: CASSLGSRGTNQPQHF; cdr3_nt: TGTGCCAGCAGCTTAGGATCCAGGGGCACCAATCAGCCCCAGCATTTT
v_call: TRBV20-1; d_call: NA; clone_size: medium-sized; j_call: TRBJ2-7; cdr3_aa: CSARDRRTGEQYF; cdr3_nt: TGCAGTGCTAGAGATCGGCGGACGGGGGAGCAGTACTTC
v_call: TRBV6-5; d_call: NA; clone_size: NA; j_call: TRBJ2-2; cdr3_aa: CASRYSKEGGELFF; cdr3_nt: TGTGCCAGCAGATACTCGAAAGAGGGCGGGGAGCTGTTTTTT
v_call: TRBV19; d_call: NA; clone_size: NA; j_call: TRBJ1-2; cdr3_aa: CASKAAERDYGYTF; cdr3_nt: TGTGCCAGTAAGGCAGCGGAACGAGACTATGGCTACACCTTC
v_call: TRBV20-1; d_call: TRBD1; clone_size: NA; j_call: TRBJ1-1; cdr3_aa: CSARDRWRGTEAFF; cdr3_nt: TGCAGTGCTAGGGACAGGTGGAGAGGCACTGAAGCTTTCTTT
v_call: TRBV29-1; d_call: NA; clone_size: NA; j_call: TRBJ2-7; cdr3_aa: CSVVGEPIYEQYF; cdr3_nt: TGCAGCGTTGTGGGGGAGCCTATCTACGAGCAGTACTTC
v_call: TRBV2; d_call: NA; clone_size: once; j_call: TRBJ2-5; cdr3_aa: CASGGPETQYF; cdr3_nt: TGTGCCAGCGGGGGACCAGAGACCCAGTACTTC
v_call: TRBV6-4; d_call: TRBD2; clone_size: NA; j_call: TRBJ2-1; cdr3_aa: CASSDGTSGTDTQFF; cdr3_nt: TGTGCCAGCAGTGACGGGACTAGCGGCACAGATACGCAGTTCTTC
v_call: TRBV5-1; d_call: NA; clone_size: NA; j_call: TRBJ1-5; cdr3_aa: CASSLESPIQETQHF; cdr3_nt: TGCGCCAGCAGCTTGGAGTCTCCAATTCAAGAGACCCAGCATTTT